One sample yielded the 20 T cell receptor beta chains listed below, sequenced in a study of blood T cell repertoires in COVID-19 (dated by TCRdb to the early 2020s). The library was built by means of the immunoSEQ multiplex PCR assay. TCRdb retrieved this table from immuneACCESS and kept in-frame rearrangements only. Not all clones are present; in checked studies, unresolved V genes account for under half, and no reason is known for the remainder. The sample includes roughly 140,000 clones, with more than 70% observed a single time. In total, the top ten clones hold about 5% of the sample. Input material: peripheral blood. Receptors originate from a woman between 45 and 65 years old with acute or convalescent COVID-19.

This sequence joins TRBV14 and TRBJ2-3; possible D gene TRBD2, 5 bases. With 0 bases removed from V and 2 bases from J, the gap between germline ends came to 15 bases. CDR1 SGHDN and CDR2 FVKESK come from the germline V gene. This CDR3 has 17 amino acids. The chain's CDR3 is CASSQESHGILTDTQYF. Here the CDR3 DNA reads TGTGCCAGCAGCCAAGAGAGTCACGGGATCCTCACAGATACGCAGTATTTT.

As DNA, the CDR3 is TGTGCCAGCAGCGTGTACTACGAGCAGTACTTC. It translates to CASSVYYEQYF. This chain uses TRBV7-8 with TRBJ2-7; D remains unclear. This CDR3 is built from 11 residues. Germline CDR1 SGHVS, CDR2 FQNEAQ. V was pared by 5 bases and J by 3 bases, with 5 bases between. Using reference TRBV7-8 and TRBJ2-7 for the parts outside the CDR3, the full variable domain is GAGVSQSPRYKVAKRGQDVALRCDPISGHVSLFWYQQALGQGPEFLTYFQNEAQLDKSGLPSDRFFAERPEGSVSTLKIQRTQQEDSAVYLCASSVYYEQYFGPGTRLTVT.

V and J are TRBV6-1 and TRBJ1-4, with D perhaps matching TRBD1 (6 bases). The CDR3 loop spans 15 amino acids. CDR1 and CDR2 from the germline V gene are MNHNS and SASEGT. The V end lost 2 bases, the J end lost 5 bases, and 12 bases lay between the germline ends. This chain's CDR3 is CASSESGAMNEKLFF. CDR3 bases: TGTGCCAGCAGTGAATCAGGGGCGATGAATGAAAAACTGTTTTTT.

This clone was seen only once. V usage is TRBV30 and J usage is TRBJ1-1; D may be TRBD1 (6 bases). The CDR3 sequence is 15 residues long. Germline V gene lookup returns CDR1 GTSNPN and CDR2 SVGIG (reference sequence). Deletions cut 4 bases from V and 3 bases from J, with 18 bases between. In DNA form, the CDR3 reads TGTGCCTGGAATAGGCTCCCCGAGGGGGACACTGAAGCTTTCTTT. Translating gives CAWNRLPEGDTEAFF. Complete variable domain (other parts from reference TRBV30 and TRBJ1-1): SQTIHQWPATLVQPVGSPLSLECTVEGTSNPNLYWYRQAAGRGLQLLFYSVGIGQISSEVPQNLSASRPQDRQFILSSKKLLLSDSGFYLCAWNRLPEGDTEAFFGQGTRLTVV.

This clone was recorded a few times. The chain joins TRBV12-3 or TRBV12-4 to TRBJ1-1, with D perhaps matching TRBD1 (5 bases). Deletions cut 6 bases from V and 1 base from J, with 9 bases between. The length of the CDR3 is 13 residues. CDR3 coding DNA: TGTGCCAGCAGCAGACAGACGAACACTGAAGCTTTCTTT. Amino acids: CASSRQTNTEAFF.

The chain has TRBV7-2 and TRBJ1-5, with D possibly TRBD1 on 5 matching bases. The CDR3 totals 17 residues. V lost 5 bases to trimming and J lost 3 bases, with 20 bases between them. Germline V gene sequence: CDR1 SGHTA, CDR2 FQGNSA. The CDR3 nucleotides are TGTGCCAGCAGCGAAGTTGGGGGGTATGATTACAATCAGCCCCAGCATTTT. As protein: CASSEVGGYDYNQPQHF.

The chain links TRBV27 to TRBJ1-2; TRBD1 aligns across 9 bases. There are 12 residues in the CDR3. V shed 6 bases and J 7 bases; nucleotides not matched to a gene: 3. CDR1 and CDR2 (germline): MNHEY, SMNVEV (reference sequence). The CDR3 loop reads CASSGTGLGYTF. The CDR3 nucleotides are TGTGCCAGCAGCGGGACAGGGCTTGGCTACACCTTC.

Remarks on this clone: A much larger clone differs by one base, so this may be a read error. The chain joins TRBV7-9 to TRBJ1-5; 7 bases are shared with TRBD1. Germline assignment: CDR1 SEHNR and CDR2 FQNEAQ (reference sequence). This CDR3 region has 14 residues. The V segment lost 5 bases and the J segment 4 bases; nucleotides outside the gene matches: 5. CDR3 protein: CASSPGTANQPQHF. CDR3 in DNA: TGTGCCAGCAGCCCCGGGACAGCAAATCAGCCCCAGCATTTT.

The genes are TRBV5-8 and TRBJ1-5, with 7 bases aligning to TRBD1. The J segment lost 2 bases and the V segment lost 0 bases, leaving 8 bases of the junction unmatched. This CDR3 is 17 amino acids long. The germline CDR1 and CDR2 sequences are SGHTS and YDEGEE. The CDR3 DNA sequence: TGTGCCAGCAGCTTGGAGGGGGCAACCGATGGCAATCAGCCCCAGCATTTT. Translated, it gives CASSLEGATDGNQPQHF.

This chain uses TRBV12-5 with TRBJ1-2, with D possibly TRBD1 on 5 matching bases. Trimming removed 7 bases from V and 0 bases from J, with 6 bases in between. CDR1 is LGHNT, CDR2 FRNRAP, per germline. CDR3 length: 12 amino acids. CDR3 nucleotide sequence: TGTGCTAGTGCGGGGGCTAACTATGGCTACACCTTC. It is translated as CASAGANYGYTF.

The V call is TRBV7-6, the J call TRBJ2-3; 7 bases fit TRBD2. The CDR3 length is 14 residues. V was pared by 5 bases and J by 0 bases, with 2 bases of the junction left unmatched. Germline V lookup: CDR1 SGHVS, CDR2 FNYEAQ. CDR3 amino acids: CASSSGVSTDTQYF. The DNA of the CDR3 is TGTGCCAGCAGCAGCGGGGTTAGCACAGATACGCAGTATTTT. Variable domain in full (rest from reference TRBV7-6 and TRBJ2-3): GAGVSQSPRYKVTKRGQDVALRCDPISGHVSLYWYRQALGQGPEFLTYFNYEAQQDKSGLPNDRFSAERPEGSISTLTIQRTEQRDSAMYRCASSSGVSTDTQYFGPGTRLTVL.

This clone was observed once. The rearrangement uses TRBV28 and TRBJ1-1, with D hard to call. This CDR3 spans 14 amino acids. Germline-derived CDR1 and CDR2 are MDHEN and SYDVKM. CDR3 residues: CAIERPEMNTEAFF. Written as DNA, the CDR3 is TGTGCTATCGAGCGCCCAGAGATGAACACTGAAGCTTTCTTT.

V usage is TRBV7-2 and J usage is TRBJ1-3, with 10 bases aligning to TRBD1. Unmatched junction bases numbered 10, after V lost 6 bases and J lost 8 bases. The germline V gene encodes CDR1 SGHTA and CDR2 FQGNSA. The CDR3 sequence is 15 residues long. This CDR3 reads CASSPETDRGYTIYF. The CDR3 DNA reads as TGTGCCAGCAGTCCCGAGACGGACAGGGGGTACACCATATATTTT.

The chain uses TRBV10-3 and TRBJ1-6; 9 bases agree with TRBD1. The CDR3 is made up of 17 amino acids. Per germline, CDR1 ENHRY and CDR2 SYGVKD. The junction had 14 bases not matched to a gene; V was cut back by 4 bases and J by 10 bases. As DNA, the CDR3 is TGTGCCATCAGTGCAGACCTCCGGGACAGGGTTGGATCACCCCTCCACTTT. Protein sequence: CAISADLRDRVGSPLHF.

V is TRBV7-9 and J is TRBJ1-1, with D possibly TRBD1 on 6 matching bases. Trimming pared 1 base from V and 0 bases from J, leaving 12 bases between. This CDR3 region has 16 residues. Germline loops: CDR1 SEHNR, CDR2 FQNEAQ (reference sequence). The CDR3 loop is CASSLVQGRLNTEAFF. The CDR3 nucleotides read TGTGCCAGCAGCTTAGTTCAGGGGCGATTGAACACTGAAGCTTTCTTT.

The CDR3 sequence: CASSFEAGGPGSQETQYF. CDR3 coding DNA: TGTGCCAGCAGCTTTGAAGCGGGGGGGCCGGGCTCCCAAGAGACCCAGTACTTC. V gene TRBV13 combines with J gene TRBJ2-5; 10 bases match TRBD2. After removal of 3 bases from V and 1 base from J, the junction contained 11 bases not matched to a gene. CDR3 size: 18 residues. In germline, CDR1 is PRHDT, CDR2 FYEKMQ (reference sequence). Looking up the rest from reference TRBV13 and TRBJ2-5 gives the full variable domain: AAGVIQSPRHLIKEKRETATLKCYPIPRHDTVYWYQQGPGQDPQFLISFYEKMQSDKGSIPDRFSAQQFSDYHSELNMSSLELGDSALYFCASSFEAGGPGSQETQYFGPGTRLLVL.

V usage is TRBV11-2 and J usage is TRBJ2-5; TRBD1 aligns across 12 bases. Germline V gene data show CDR1 as SGHAT and CDR2 as FQNNGV. Trimming at V came to 5 bases and at J to 1 base, leaving 8 bases not matched to a gene. This CDR3 region has 17 residues. CDR3 coding DNA: TGTGCCAGCAGCCCCTGGGACAGGGGGCGATTCCAAGAGACCCAGTACTTC. It translates to CASSPWDRGRFQETQYF.

The chain joins TRBV10-3 to TRBJ2-3; 11 bases align to TRBD2. V lost 10 bases and J lost 2; bases outside the gene matches: 5. Per the germline V gene, CDR1 is ENHRY and CDR2 is SYGVKD. The CDR3 has 14 residues. CDR3 bases: TGTGCCACTCATAGCGGGGGGGCCACAGATACGCAGTATTTT. It encodes CATHSGGATDTQYF.

In DNA, the CDR3 is TGTGCCAGCAGCTCCTCGGACAGGATCGGCTATGGCTACACCTTC. Translation: CASSSSDRIGYGYTF. This chain joins TRBV7-9 and TRBJ1-2; 7 nucleotides agree with TRBD1. Germline V gives CDR1 SEHNR, CDR2 FQNEAQ (reference sequence). CDR3 size: 15 residues. V lost 4 bases to trimming and J lost 4 bases; unmatched junction nucleotides: 9. The variable domain in full, with the rest retrieved from reference TRBV7-9 and TRBJ1-2, is DTGVSQNPRHKITKRGQNVTFRCDPISEHNRLYWYRQTLGQGPEFLTYFQNEAQLEKSRLLSDRFSAERPKGSFSTLEIQRTEQGDSAMYLCASSSSDRIGYGYTFGSGTRLTVV.

This chain joins TRBV7-9 and TRBJ1-2; perhaps TRBD1 as D (5 bases). The germline V and J ends were trimmed by 3 bases and 2 bases, with 22 bases remaining between them. This CDR3 has 18 residues. Looked up from germline, CDR1 is SEHNR and CDR2 is FQNEAQ (reference sequence). The CDR3 nucleotides are TGTGCCAGCAGCTTTCCCCGAGAGGGGAAGGAGGGCAACTATGGCTACACCTTC. This sequence encodes CASSFPREGKEGNYGYTF.